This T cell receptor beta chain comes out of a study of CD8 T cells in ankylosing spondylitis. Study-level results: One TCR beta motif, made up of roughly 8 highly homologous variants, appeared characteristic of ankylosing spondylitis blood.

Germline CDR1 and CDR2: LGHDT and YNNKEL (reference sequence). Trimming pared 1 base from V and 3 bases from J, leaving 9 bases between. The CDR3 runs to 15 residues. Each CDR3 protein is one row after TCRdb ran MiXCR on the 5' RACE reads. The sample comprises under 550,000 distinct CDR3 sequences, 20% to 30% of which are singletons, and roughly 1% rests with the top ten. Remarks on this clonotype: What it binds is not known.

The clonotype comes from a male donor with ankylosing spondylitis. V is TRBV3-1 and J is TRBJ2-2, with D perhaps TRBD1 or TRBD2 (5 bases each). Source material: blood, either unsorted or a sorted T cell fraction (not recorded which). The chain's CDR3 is CASSQVATDTGELFF. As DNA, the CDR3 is TGTGCCAGCAGCCAAGTAGCGACAGACACCGGGGAGCTGTTTTTT.